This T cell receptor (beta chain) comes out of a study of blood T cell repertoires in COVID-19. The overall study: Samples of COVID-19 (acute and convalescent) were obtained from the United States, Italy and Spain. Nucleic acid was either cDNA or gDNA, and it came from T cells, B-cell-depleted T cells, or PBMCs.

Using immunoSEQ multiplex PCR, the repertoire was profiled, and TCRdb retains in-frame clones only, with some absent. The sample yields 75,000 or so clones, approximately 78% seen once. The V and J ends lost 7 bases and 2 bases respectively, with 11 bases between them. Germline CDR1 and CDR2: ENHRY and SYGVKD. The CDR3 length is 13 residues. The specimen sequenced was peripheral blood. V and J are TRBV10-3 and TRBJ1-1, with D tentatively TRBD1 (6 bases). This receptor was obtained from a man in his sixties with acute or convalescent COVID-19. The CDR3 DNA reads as TGTGCCATCATGGACAGACCAAACACTGAAGCTTTCTTT. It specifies CAIMDRPNTEAFF.